Each of the 6 T cell receptor beta chains below was sequenced from the same sample in a study of CD8 T cells in ankylosing spondylitis. Study observations and caveats: Blood of patients with ankylosing spondylitis appeared to be characterized by a TCR beta motif of several highly homologous variants.

The antigens these receptors bind are not known. TCRdb fed the 5' RACE reads into MiXCR, producing one record per CDR3 protein. The repertoire holds fewer than 750,000 distinct CDR3 sequences, 19% seen once, with 15% to 20% in the top ten. Sequencing used blood, either unsorted or a sorted T cell fraction (not recorded which). The receptor source for this set is a male donor with ankylosing spondylitis.

The chain has TRBV12-3 or TRBV12-4 and TRBJ1-2; TRBD1 aligns across 9 bases. CDR3 length: 14 amino acids. Germline trimming cut 8 bases from V and 2 bases from J; bases unmatched to any gene: 6. The CDR3 sequence is CASGGDRENYGYTF. CDR3 DNA sequence: TGTGCCAGCGGGGGGGACAGGGAAAACTATGGCTACACCTTC.

This clonotype was detected only a few times. The chain employs TRBV5-6 and TRBJ2-3; TRBD2 matches 12 bases. Germline lookup yields CDR1 SGHDT and CDR2 YYEEEE. The V segment lost 4 bases and the J segment 2 bases; nucleotides outside the gene matches: 5. CDR3 size: 16 residues. CDR3 in amino acids: CASSLGLAGLTDTQYF. Written as DNA, the CDR3 is TGTGCCAGCAGCCTAGGACTAGCGGGGCTCACAGATACGCAGTATTTT.

This clonotype was counted ten times or more. The chain uses TRBV10-1 and TRBJ2-3; D not resolved. The CDR3 length is 14 residues. V was cut by 0 bases and J by 2 bases, with 6 bases left in between. Germline CDR1 is WNHNN and CDR2 is SYGVQD (reference sequence). CDR3 residues: CASSESGYTDTQYF. CDR3 bases: TGCGCCAGCAGTGAGTCTGGGTACACAGATACGCAGTATTTT.

The chain links TRBV5-5 to TRBJ1-2; TRBD1 matches 7 bases. Per germline, CDR1 SGHKS and CDR2 YYEKEE (reference sequence). CDR3 length: 14 residues. With 3 bases clipped from V and 3 bases from J, the junction kept 5 bases outside the gene matches. The CDR3 DNA reads TGTGCCAGCAGCTCCCGGGACAGCCACTATGGCTACACCTTC. Translated: CASSSRDSHYGYTF.

The CDR3 here is CASSGGQGARNTEAFF. CDR3 nucleotide sequence: TGTGCCAGCAGCGGTGGACAGGGGGCGCGCAACACTGAAGCTTTCTTT. The chain has TRBV9 and TRBJ1-1; TRBD1 matches 11 bases. Trimming took 3 bases from V and 2 from J; bases not matched to a gene: 6. The CDR3 is made up of 16 amino acids. The germline V gene encodes CDR1 SGDLS and CDR2 YYNGEE.

The gene calls are TRBV20-1 and TRBJ1-2, with TRBD1 matching over 9 bases. Losses at the gene ends were 6 bases for V and 7 bases for J; bases not matched to a gene: 9. The germline CDR1 and CDR2 sequences are DFQATT and SNEGSKA (reference sequence). This CDR3 spans 13 amino acids. CDR3 in DNA: TGCAGTGCCCAGTTAAGGGACAGGGCTGGCTACACCTTC. It specifies CSAQLRDRAGYTF.